Presented here are 29 T cell receptor beta chains from one specimen sequenced in a study of molecular identifiers for immune sequencing clone quantification. TCRdb fed the PCR reads into MiXCR, producing one record per CDR3 protein. The top ten clones hold 0.7% to 0.9% of a sample with hundreds of thousands of distinct CDR3 sequences, 20% to 25% of them seen once. The specimen was naive CD8+ T cells from blood, with Jurkat cell RNA spiked in. As to subset: FACS-sorted CD8+CD4-CCR7+CD45RA+ naive T cells. These receptors all stem from a human donor in good health. Some libraries in this study had Jurkat cell RNA spiked in.

As to this clonotype: A much larger clone differs from this one at a single base, so this may be a read error. The chain is built from TRBV6-5 and TRBJ2-3, with TRBD2 matching over 7 bases. Germline CDR1 MNHEY, CDR2 SVGAGI. V lost 6 bases, J lost 4 bases, and 10 bases stayed unmatched. The CDR3 sequence is 15 residues long. CDR3 loop: CASSPSGVNADTQYF. The DNA of the CDR3 is TGTGCCAGCAGCCCCAGCGGGGTTAACGCAGATACGCAGTATTTT.

In its sample, this clonotype was seen many times. The chain recombines TRBV7-6 with TRBJ1-3; no reliable D call. Germline-derived CDR1 and CDR2 are SGHVS and FNYEAQ. Trimming shortened V by 1 base and J by 2 bases, and 9 bases separated the two germline ends. The CDR3 is made up of 15 amino acids. The CDR3 here is CASSLEGSAGNTIYF. In DNA form, the CDR3 reads TGTGCCAGCAGCTTAGAGGGCAGCGCTGGAAACACCATATATTTT.

The V gene is TRBV20-1, the J gene TRBJ2-5, with a possible D match to TRBD2 (6 bases). The germline V gene has CDR1 DFQATT and CDR2 SNEGSKA (reference sequence). The CDR3 runs to 13 residues. The V end lost 3 bases, the J end lost 5 bases, and 13 bases lay between the germline ends. The CDR3 DNA is TGCAGTGCTAGGTCGGGAGCTCGGGAGACCCAGTACTTC. Translated, it gives CSARSGARETQYF.

This clonotype was detected many times. This sequence joins TRBV5-4 and TRBJ2-2, with D uncertain. Germline V lookup: CDR1 SGHNT, CDR2 YYREEE (reference sequence). V lost 1 base and J lost 6, with 7 bases in between. This CDR3 is built from 13 residues. The CDR3 sequence: CASSLSGSGELFF. The CDR3 DNA reads TGTGCCAGCAGCTTGTCCGGGTCCGGGGAGCTGTTTTTT.

In its sample, this clonotype was seen a few times. This chain uses TRBV2 with TRBJ1-1, with 7 bases aligning to TRBD1. This CDR3 comprises 15 residues. After removal of 5 bases from V and 5 bases from J, the junction contained 11 bases not matched to a gene. Germline V gene data show CDR1 as SNHLY and CDR2 as FYNNEI. The CDR3 bases are TGTGCCAGCAGTACCCCAGGGGACAGTCAGACTGAAGCTTTCTTT. Its protein is CASSTPGDSQTEAFF. The full variable domain, its missing parts supplied by reference TRBV2 and TRBJ1-1, is EPEVTQTPSHQVTQMGQEVILRCVPISNHLYFYWYRQILGQKVEFLVSFYNNEISEKSEIFDDQFSVERPDGSNFTLKIRSTKLEDSAMYFCASSTPGDSQTEAFFGQGTRLTVV.

This clonotype was recorded at least ten times. CDR3 nucleotide sequence: TGTGCCAGCAGCCTCGAGGCCAATCCCCACTACGAGCAGTACTTC. This translates into CASSLEANPHYEQYF. The V gene is TRBV5-6, the J gene TRBJ2-7, with D unclear. The V end was cut by 4 bases, the J end by 3 bases, with 17 bases between. Per germline, CDR1 SGHDT and CDR2 YYEEEE. The CDR3 is 15 residues long. Looking up the rest from reference TRBV5-6 and TRBJ2-7 gives the full variable domain: DAGVTQSPTHLIKTRGQQVTLRCSPKSGHDTVSWYQQALGQGPQFIFQYYEEEERQRGNFPDRFSGHQFPNYSSELNVNALLLGDSALYLCASSLEANPHYEQYFGPGTRLTVT.

This clonotype was seen repeatedly, ten times or more. The chain is built from TRBV12-5 and TRBJ2-5; D is unclear. CDR1 is LGHNT, CDR2 FRNRAP, per germline. Deletions cut 2 bases from V and 2 bases from J, with 18 bases between. The CDR3 runs 17 residues. The CDR3 sequence: CASGLTTQVSAQETQYF. The CDR3 nucleotides are TGTGCTAGTGGTTTGACCACTCAGGTTTCAGCACAAGAGACCCAGTACTTC.

Many counts were recorded for this clonotype. The rearrangement uses TRBV28 and TRBJ2-1; 9 bases line up with TRBD2. Unmatched junction bases numbered 7, after V lost 3 bases and J lost 4 bases. CDR1 and CDR2 (germline): MDHEN, SYDVKM. The CDR3 runs to 16 residues. In nucleotides, the CDR3 is TGTGCCAGCAGTTTCGGCGGGGGGGGACGATACAATGAGCAGTTCTTC. Residues: CASSFGGGGRYNEQFF.

This clonotype was picked up a small number of times. V is TRBV6-2 or TRBV6-3 and J is TRBJ2-7, with D perhaps TRBD2 (7 bases). Germline V gene data show CDR1 as MNHEY and CDR2 as SVGEGT. The V gene lost 2 bases and the J gene lost 3 bases, with 11 bases spanning the gap. The CDR3 covers 14 residues. The CDR3: CASSYGGAYYEQYF. The CDR3 region has the DNA TGTGCCAGCAGTTACGGGGGGGCCTACTACGAGCAGTACTTC.

This clonotype has more than one count but fewer than ten. This chain uses TRBV28 with TRBJ2-5; weak D call: TRBD2 (6 bases). The CDR3 consists of 14 residues. Germline CDR1 reads MDHEN; CDR2 reads SYDVKM. The V end lost 5 bases, the J end lost 6 bases, and 16 bases lay between the germline ends. DNA for the CDR3: TGTGCCAGCAGTCCCACGGGAGCCCCCCAGACCCAGTACTTC. Protein sequence: CASSPTGAPQTQYF.

A few counts support this clonotype. J is TRBJ2-5 and V is TRBV4-1, with 7 bases fitting TRBD1. This CDR3 is built from 15 residues. Germline V gene lookup returns CDR1 MGHRA and CDR2 YSYEKL. V lost 3 bases and J lost 2; bases outside the gene matches: 6. The CDR3 region is CASSQPGTEQETQYF. Written as DNA, the CDR3 is TGCGCCAGCAGCCAGCCCGGGACAGAGCAAGAGACCCAGTACTTC.

This clonotype has just a few counts. The chain recombines TRBV6-2 or TRBV6-3 with TRBJ2-3, with D possibly being TRBD2 (5 bases). CDR1 is MNHEY and CDR2 is SVGEGT in the germline V gene. The germline V and J ends were trimmed by 7 bases and 2 bases, with 10 bases remaining between them. This CDR3 is 13 amino acids long. CDR3 DNA sequence: TGTGCCAGCACAGAGCGGAACACAGATACGCAGTATTTT. It specifies CASTERNTDTQYF.

This clonotype was recorded at least ten times. This sequence joins TRBV15 and TRBJ2-5, with D tentatively TRBD2 (5 bases). The CDR3 length is 15 residues. V was trimmed by 0 bases and J by 2 bases, leaving 10 bases between them. The germline CDR1 and CDR2 sequences are LNHNV and YYDKDF (reference sequence). CDR3 residues: CATSRERTPQETQYF. CDR3 nucleotides: TGTGCCACCAGCAGAGAGAGGACTCCGCAAGAGACCCAGTACTTC. The full variable domain, its missing parts supplied by reference TRBV15 and TRBJ2-5, is DAMVIQNPRYQVTQFGKPVTLSCSQTLNHNVMYWYQQKSSQAPKLLFHYYDKDFNNEADTPDNFQSRRPNTSFCFLDIRSPGLGDTAMYLCATSRERTPQETQYFGPGTRLLVL.

This clonotype was observed many times. The J gene is TRBJ1-5, the V gene TRBV27; possible D gene TRBD1, 5 bases. Trimming took 2 bases from V and 2 from J, leaving 10 bases between them. CDR1 and CDR2 (germline): MNHEY, SMNVEV (reference sequence). This CDR3 has 15 residues. The CDR3 sequence: CASSLGGYGNQPQHF. CDR3 DNA: TGTGCCAGCAGTTTAGGGGGGTATGGCAATCAGCCCCAGCATTTT.

Points on this clonotype: A much larger clone lies a single base off, so this may be a read error. V and J are TRBV13 and TRBJ1-4; no definite D call. CDR1 is PRHDT and CDR2 is FYEKMQ in the germline V gene (reference sequence). The CDR3 is 13 amino acids. The CDR3 DNA reads TGTGCCAGCAGCCTCTCAACATCGGAAAAACTGTCTTTT. Protein product: CASSLSTSEKLSF.

V gene TRBV6-5 combines with J gene TRBJ2-7; either TRBD1 or TRBD2 may supply D (5 bases each). CDR3 size: 16 residues. Germline CDR1 MNHEY, CDR2 SVGAGI. Trimming took off 2 bases at V and 9 bases at J, with 23 bases between the two ends. The CDR3 loop is CASSYTPGTPNHVQYF. The CDR3 DNA reads as TGTGCCAGCAGTTACACTCCTGGGACGCCGAACCACGTGCAGTACTTC.

This clonotype was detected many times. The chain is built from TRBV2 and TRBJ2-3; 9 bases align to TRBD2. V dropped 6 bases and J dropped 0; count of bases not matched to a gene: 10. The CDR3 contains 17 residues. Germline V gene data show CDR1 as SNHLY and CDR2 as FYNNEI. The CDR3 reads CASRVSGSSSSTDTQYF. The CDR3, as DNA: TGTGCCAGCAGGGTTAGCGGGAGCTCTTCTAGCACAGATACGCAGTATTTT.

This clonotype was counted a few times. CDR3 coding DNA: TGTGCCAGCTCACCCCCATATACAGGGAACACCGGGGAGCTGTTTTTT. This sequence encodes CASSPPYTGNTGELFF. This chain joins TRBV18 and TRBJ2-2, with D perhaps TRBD1 (5 bases). Trimming pared 3 bases from V and 1 base from J, leaving 12 bases between. Germline CDR1 is KGHSH and CDR2 is LQKENI. The CDR3 loop spans 16 amino acids.

With respect to this clonotype: Germline and junction disagree at one end, which may indicate a read error. The CDR3 nucleotides read TGCAGCGCTAGGCCGTCAGTAAACTCTGGAAACGCCATATATTTT. As protein: CSARPSVNSGNAIYF. The chain combines TRBV29-1 with TRBJ1-3; D is unclear. Germline CDR1 is SQVTM and CDR2 is ANQGSEA. The CDR3 runs to 15 residues. Drawing the rest from reference TRBV29-1 and TRBJ1-3, the complete variable domain is SAVISQKPSRDICQRGTSLTIQCQVDSQVTMMFWYRQQPGQSLTLIATANQGSEATYESGFVIDKFPISRPNLTFSTLTVSNMSPEDSSIYLCSARPSVNSGNAIYFGEGSWLTVV.

This clonotype was counted ten times or more. The rearrangement uses TRBV7-6 and TRBJ2-3, with 9 bases lining up with TRBD2. Germline CDR1 SGHVS, CDR2 FNYEAQ. V shed 1 base, J shed 2 bases, and the junction held 4 bases outside the gene matches. This CDR3 has 16 residues. CDR3 protein: CASSLGGGAFTDTQYF. In nucleotides, the CDR3 is TGTGCCAGCAGCTTAGGCGGGGGGGCCTTCACAGATACGCAGTATTTT.

The rearrangement uses TRBV5-4 and TRBJ2-5; possible D gene TRBD1, 5 bases. Germline V gene lookup returns CDR1 SGHNT and CDR2 YYREEE (reference sequence). CDR3 size: 13 residues. V was pared by 3 bases and J by 1 base, with 7 bases between. The CDR3 DNA reads as TGTGCCAGCAGCTCGGACATCCAAGAGACCCAGTACTTC. It specifies CASSSDIQETQYF.

The chain uses TRBV20-1 and TRBJ1-1; a weak D match, TRBD1 (6 bases). The CDR3 is made up of 15 amino acids. V gave up 6 bases and J gave up 1 base, with 18 bases separating them. Per the germline V gene, CDR1 is DFQATT and CDR2 is SNEGSKA (reference sequence). In nucleotides, the CDR3 is TGCAGTGCAAAACTCCAGGGGTTCGGGAACACTGAAGCTTTCTTT. Translated, it gives CSAKLQGFGNTEAFF.

In its sample, this clonotype was seen a few times. The chain is built from TRBV6-2 or TRBV6-3 and TRBJ1-2; the D gene is possibly TRBD1 (5 bases). Germline-derived CDR1 and CDR2 are MNHEY and SVGEGT. V dropped 8 bases and J dropped 3 bases, with 25 bases sitting between them. The CDR3 sequence is 17 residues long. The CDR3 loop reads CASEGDSGLARHYGYTF. Written as DNA, the CDR3 is TGTGCCAGCGAGGGAGACAGCGGACTTGCGCGGCACTATGGCTACACCTTC.

As to this clonotype: It may be a read error: a sequence one base away is much more abundant. The gene calls are TRBV4-3 and TRBJ1-3; D may be TRBD1 (6 bases). The CDR3 covers 16 residues. CDR1 is LGHNA and CDR2 is YSLEER in the germline V gene. The DNA for the CDR3 is TGCGCCAGCAGCCAAGATAGGGGGACACATGGAAACACCGTATATTTT. Protein: CASSQDRGTHGNTVYF.

Notes on this clonotype: An end of the junction differs from the germline gene, which may be a read error. V and J are TRBV7-9 and TRBJ2-5; D possibly corresponds to TRBD1 (5 bases). Per germline, CDR1 SEHNR and CDR2 FQNEAQ (reference sequence). The length of the CDR3 is 15 residues. CDR3 residues: CASSLAVGPQETRYF. CDR3 sequence (DNA): TGTGCCAGCAGCTTAGCTGTGGGGCCCCAAGAGACCCGGTACTTC.

This clonotype was picked up many times. The V call is TRBV5-4, the J call TRBJ2-7; 7 nucleotides align to TRBD2. In germline, CDR1 is SGHNT, CDR2 YYREEE (reference sequence). The V and J ends lost 4 bases and 3 bases, in that order; junction bases with no gene match: 7. The CDR3 runs to 14 residues. The chain's CDR3 is CASSPDGLVYEQYF. The CDR3 region has the DNA TGTGCCAGCAGCCCCGACGGACTAGTCTACGAGCAGTACTTC.

This chain links TRBV12-5 with TRBJ1-6; the match to TRBD1 covers 8 bases. The CDR3 is 23 amino acids. V was pared by 0 bases and J by 0 bases, with 19 bases of the junction left unmatched. Germline loops: CDR1 LGHNT, CDR2 FRNRAP. As DNA, the CDR3 is TGTGCTAGTGGTTTGGTAGGTCCCCGAGGAGGACAGGGCCGAAGCTCCTATAATTCACCCCTCCACTTT. It is translated as CASGLVGPRGGQGRSSYNSPLHF.

The genes are TRBV4-3 and TRBJ2-2; 8 bases fit TRBD2. Germline values: CDR1 LGHNA, CDR2 YSLEER. Losses at the gene ends were 0 bases for V and 4 bases for J; bases not matched to a gene: 7. The CDR3 length is 17 residues. In nucleotides, the CDR3 is TGCGCCAGCAGCCAAGATTGGCGCGGGGGGCCCACCGGGGAGCTGTTTTTT. Translation: CASSQDWRGGPTGELFF.

This clonotype was found many times. This chain links TRBV6-5 with TRBJ2-7, with TRBD2 matching over 9 bases. There are 14 residues in the CDR3. Germline assignment: CDR1 MNHEY and CDR2 SVGAGI. J lost 4 bases, V lost 6 bases, and 7 bases had no gene match. CDR3 residues: CASRRIAGEYEQYF. The CDR3 nucleotides are TGTGCCAGCAGGCGTATAGCGGGAGAATACGAGCAGTACTTC.